Following are 30 T cell receptor beta chains from one sample sequenced in a study of blood T cell repertoires in COVID-19. Profiled with immunoSEQ multiplex PCR; TCRdb holds only in-frame clones, not every one. The sample records about 80,000 clones, roughly four fifths being singletons. The sequencing sample was made of peripheral blood. Every receptor here comes from a human donor in a cohort sampled during active COVID-19.

V is TRBV7-2 and J is TRBJ2-2; tentative D call: TRBD2 (5 bases). V shed 0 bases and J shed 8 bases, with 16 bases lying between them. Germline V CDR1 and CDR2: SGHTA, FQGNSA. CDR3 size: 16 residues. The CDR3 sequence is CASSLAPIGGPGELFF. CDR3 sequence (DNA): TGTGCCAGCAGCTTAGCCCCAATAGGAGGACCGGGGGAGCTGTTTTTT.

About this clone: A junction boundary mismatches the germline segment, possibly from a read error. This CDR3 reads CASSLSGAGVVGGHTF. Here the CDR3 DNA reads TGTGCCAGCAGTTTATCAGGGGCCGGTGTCGTGGGTGGCCACACCTTC. The J gene is TRBJ1-2, the V gene TRBV28; the D gene is possibly TRBD1 (6 bases). The CDR3 sequence is 16 residues long. The germline CDR1 and CDR2 sequences are MDHEN and SYDVKM.

V is TRBV25-1 and J is TRBJ1-5; no firm D call. Germline CDR1 and CDR2: MGHDK and SYGVNS. This CDR3 comprises 14 residues. V gave up 3 bases and J gave up 4 bases, with 10 bases separating them. As DNA, the CDR3 is TGTGCCAGCAGTGATTCGGGGTGGAATCAGCCCCAGCATTTT. Translation gives CASSDSGWNQPQHF.

The chain carries TRBV10-3 and TRBJ2-3, with 8 bases identical to TRBD1. The V gene end was trimmed by 2 bases and the J gene end by 1 base; junction bases not matched to a gene: 5. The CDR3 extends over 16 amino acids. CDR1 ENHRY and CDR2 SYGVKD come from the germline V gene. CDR3 sequence (DNA): TGTGCCATCAGTGAGGGACAGGGAAGGGGCACAGATACGCAGTATTTT. This encodes CAISEGQGRGTDTQYF.

This chain joins TRBV19 and TRBJ2-7, with TRBD2 matching over 12 bases. The CDR3 loop spans 15 amino acids. Trimming removed 6 bases from V and 2 bases from J; junction bases left unmatched: 5. Germline values: CDR1 LNHDA, CDR2 SQIVND (reference sequence). CDR3 sequence: CASRVTSGGAYEQYF. The DNA for the CDR3 is TGTGCCAGTAGGGTGACTAGCGGGGGAGCCTACGAGCAGTACTTC.

V usage is TRBV19 and J usage is TRBJ1-3; TRBD1 agrees at 12 bases. Per the germline V gene, CDR1 is LNHDA and CDR2 is SQIVND (reference sequence). The CDR3 has 17 amino acids. V dropped 7 bases and J dropped 4; count of bases not matched to a gene: 11. In nucleotides, the CDR3 is TGTGCCAGTATACCCGGGACAGGGGGCGCCGGGGGAAACACCATATATTTT. It is translated as CASIPGTGGAGGNTIYF.

The V call is TRBV4-1, the J call TRBJ2-7; D perhaps matches TRBD2 (5 bases). This CDR3 contains 15 residues. CDR1 and CDR2 (germline): MGHRA, YSYEKL. The ends were cut back, 1 base at V and 4 bases at J, with 14 bases in the middle. The CDR3 loop is CASSQGRTQIYEQYF. As DNA, the CDR3 is TGCGCCAGCAGCCAAGGACGGACTCAAATTTACGAGCAGTACTTC.

V is TRBV3-1 (or the pseudogene TRBV3-2) and J is TRBJ1-1; TRBD1 agrees at 9 bases. V dropped 2 bases and J dropped 1; count of bases not matched to a gene: 5. Germline V CDR1 and CDR2: LGHDT, YNNKEL (reference sequence). The CDR3 extends over 16 amino acids. This chain's CDR3 is CASSQRGQGTNTEAFF. DNA of the CDR3: TGTGCCAGCAGCCAAAGGGGACAGGGAACGAACACTGAAGCTTTCTTT.

Written as DNA, the CDR3 is TGTGCCAGTAAAAGGGACACGTCCTTTGGGGCCAACGTCCTGACTTTC. This translates into CASKRDTSFGANVLTF. The chain joins TRBV19 to TRBJ2-6; D is possibly TRBD1 (6 bases). The CDR3 has 16 amino acids. V gave up 7 bases and J gave up 3 bases, with 16 bases separating them. Germline lookup yields CDR1 LNHDA and CDR2 SQIVND (reference sequence).

This clone was observed a single time. The rearrangement joins TRBV27 to TRBJ2-7; TRBD1 is a possible D gene (7 bases). Trimming took off 5 bases at V and 7 bases at J, with 24 bases between the two ends. The CDR3 runs 16 residues. CDR1 is MNHEY and CDR2 is SMNVEV in the germline V gene (reference sequence). The CDR3 loop reads CASSPAGQPVGLEQYF. CDR3 DNA sequence: TGTGCCAGCAGTCCGGCGGGACAGCCCGTCGGTCTGGAGCAGTACTTC.

This clone came up many times. The CDR3 sequence is CASWDREGNTIYF. The DNA of the CDR3 is TGTGCCAGCTGGGACAGGGAAGGAAACACCATATATTTT. The chain carries TRBV28 and TRBJ1-3; TRBD1 agrees at 9 bases. The CDR3 has 13 residues. J lost 4 bases, V lost 8 bases, and 3 bases had no gene match. CDR1 MDHEN and CDR2 SYDVKM come from the germline V gene. The variable domain in full, completed from reference TRBV28 and TRBJ1-3, reads DVKVTQSSRYLVKRTGEKVFLECVQDMDHENMFWYRQDPGLGLRLIYFSYDVKMKEKGDIPEGYSVSREKKERFSLILESASTNQTSMYLCASWDREGNTIYFGEGSWLTVV.

The chain has TRBV6-1 and TRBJ2-5; 8 nucleotides agree with TRBD2. J gave up 1 base and V 3 bases, and 7 bases lay outside the gene matches. Germline CDR1 MNHNS, CDR2 SASEGT. This CDR3 is built from 16 residues. CDR3 DNA: TGTGCCAGCAGTGATATTAGCGGGGCTAGCCAAGAGACCCAGTACTTC. Translated: CASSDISGASQETQYF.

The chain employs TRBV18 and TRBJ1-5, with D possibly being TRBD1 (6 bases). The CDR3 runs 14 residues. Germline V gene sequence: CDR1 KGHSH, CDR2 LQKENI. V shed 2 bases and J shed 5 bases, with 10 bases lying between them. CDR3 region: CASSPSRGDQPQHF. CDR3 DNA sequence: TGTGCCAGCTCACCAAGCAGGGGAGATCAGCCCCAGCATTTT. The entire variable domain, with the rest obtained from reference TRBV18 and TRBJ1-5, is as follows: NAGVMQNPRHLVRRRGQEARLRCSPMKGHSHVYWYRQLPEEGLKFMVYLQKENIIDESGMPKERFSAEFPKEGPSILRIQQVVRGDSAAYFCASSPSRGDQPQHFGDGTRLSIL.

This clone was recorded once. This sequence is one base from a far larger clone and is likely a read error. The sample contains more than one DNA sequence encoding this CDR3. The CDR3: CASSSQGYEQYF. The CDR3 DNA sequence: TGTGCCAGCAGCTCACAGGGTTACGAGCAGTACTTC. The chain carries TRBV7-9 and TRBJ2-7; D might be TRBD1 (6 bases). Germline CDR1 reads SEHNR; CDR2 reads FQNEAQ (reference sequence). The CDR3 length is 12 residues. Trimming took off 4 bases at V and 4 bases at J, with 8 bases between the two ends.

In this sample, this clone turned up once. This chain uses TRBV28 with TRBJ1-2; TRBD1 matches 11 bases. Germline V gene sequence: CDR1 MDHEN, CDR2 SYDVKM. This CDR3 contains 14 residues. V lost 5 bases and J lost 8; bases outside the gene matches: 7. The CDR3 DNA sequence: TGTGCCAGCAGTATGGGACAGGGGGTTCGGGGCTACACCTTC. Translation gives CASSMGQGVRGYTF.

This CDR3 is CASSTRTGRTEAFF. The CDR3 DNA sequence: TGTGCCAGCAGTACCAGGACAGGGAGGACTGAAGCTTTCTTT. The chain links TRBV2 to TRBJ1-1; TRBD1 agrees at 8 bases. CDR3 size: 14 residues. Germline CDR1 SNHLY, CDR2 FYNNEI. Germline trimming cut 5 bases from V and 5 bases from J; bases unmatched to any gene: 7.

The rearrangement joins TRBV7-6 to TRBJ1-1, with a tentative D call TRBD1 (6 bases). CDR1 and CDR2 from the germline V gene are SGHVS and FNYEAQ. The germline V and J ends were trimmed by 2 bases and 8 bases, with 12 bases remaining between them. This CDR3 region has 13 residues. CDR3 DNA sequence: TGTGCCAGCAGCTTAAGTGAAACAGGGGAAGCTTTCTTT. It encodes CASSLSETGEAFF.

This clone was seen many times. V usage is TRBV6-1 and J usage is TRBJ2-2; 8 bases are a match to TRBD2. In germline, CDR1 is MNHNS, CDR2 SASEGT. With 2 bases clipped from V and 8 bases from J, the junction kept 4 bases outside the gene matches. The CDR3 is 14 residues long. In nucleotides, the CDR3 is TGTGCCAGCAGTGAATACGCGGGGGGTGGGGAGCTGTTTTTT. This codes for CASSEYAGGGELFF.

This clone appeared once. V usage is TRBV6-1 and J usage is TRBJ2-7, with D uncertain. The germline V and J ends were trimmed by 2 bases and 3 bases, with 8 bases remaining between them. The CDR3 consists of 13 residues. Germline CDR1 reads MNHNS; CDR2 reads SASEGT. CDR3 sequence (DNA): TGTGCCAGCAGTGAAACCGACTTCTACGAGCAGTACTTC. This sequence encodes CASSETDFYEQYF.

The chain combines TRBV7-2 with TRBJ1-1, with D hard to call. V was clipped by 1 base and J by 4 bases, with 13 bases between them. This CDR3 spans 15 amino acids. Germline V gene sequence: CDR1 SGHTA, CDR2 FQGNSA. The CDR3 DNA sequence: TGTGCCAGCAGCTTAGTAACGTCGTCCGGCACTGAAGCTTTCTTT. Amino acid sequence: CASSLVTSSGTEAFF.

This clone showed up just a few times. The chain couples TRBV18 to TRBJ1-6; 8 nucleotides line up with TRBD1. The CDR3 sequence is 18 residues long. The germline CDR1 and CDR2 sequences are KGHSH and LQKENI. V trimming: 2 bases; J trimming: 2 bases; junction bases outside the gene matches: 8. The CDR3 DNA reads as TGTGCCAGCTCACCAAGTTCTGGACAGGGCCCCTATAATTCACCCCTCCACTTT. This codes for CASSPSSGQGPYNSPLHF.

V usage is TRBV18 and J usage is TRBJ1-1; perhaps TRBD1 as D (6 bases). Trimming took off 3 bases at V and 1 base at J, with 15 bases between the two ends. This CDR3 contains 16 residues. Germline V gene data show CDR1 as KGHSH and CDR2 as LQKENI. The CDR3 coding sequence is TGTGCCAGCTCACCTGGCATCCGAGGGGGGAACACTGAAGCTTTCTTT. This sequence encodes CASSPGIRGGNTEAFF.

The J gene is TRBJ1-5, the V gene TRBV7-2, with 9 nucleotides matching TRBD1. V was clipped by 3 bases and J by 6 bases; unmatched bases: 9. Germline lookup yields CDR1 SGHTA and CDR2 FQGNSA. This CDR3 has 16 residues. The CDR3 coding sequence is TGTGCCAGCAGCTTCCTGGGACAGGGCGTCGGTCAGCCCCAGCATTTT. Its protein is CASSFLGQGVGQPQHF.

J is TRBJ1-5 and V is TRBV12-3 or TRBV12-4; the match to TRBD1 covers 8 bases. Trimming took 6 bases from V and 7 from J; bases not matched to a gene: 5. This CDR3 spans 13 amino acids. This chain's CDR3 is CASSPDRDQPQHF. The CDR3 DNA sequence: TGTGCCAGCAGCCCGGACAGGGACCAGCCCCAGCATTTT.

V gene TRBV29-1 combines with J gene TRBJ2-5, with TRBD2 as a possible D gene (5 bases). Germline CDR1 SQVTM, CDR2 ANQGSEA. The V end was cut by 4 bases, the J end by 7 bases, with 13 bases between. The CDR3 covers 12 residues. DNA of the CDR3: TGCAGCGTTGTTGGGGAGCTAGGGACCCAGTACTTC. Translated: CSVVGELGTQYF.

V usage is TRBV6-5 and J usage is TRBJ1-5, with D possibly matching TRBD1 (5 bases). The CDR3 consists of 15 residues. Germline CDR1 and CDR2: MNHEY and SVGAGI. V dropped 6 bases and J dropped 1 base, with 13 bases sitting between them. The CDR3 nucleotides are TGTGCCAGCAGCCGACAGAAAGGAAGCAATCAGCCCCAGCATTTT. It encodes CASSRQKGSNQPQHF.

The CDR3 is CASSTRGAHTDTQYF. CDR3 DNA sequence: TGTGCCAGCTCAACCCGGGGGGCCCACACAGATACGCAGTATTTT. The V call is TRBV18, the J call TRBJ2-3; a weak D match, TRBD2 (7 bases). The CDR3 extends over 15 amino acids. CDR1 is KGHSH, CDR2 LQKENI, per germline. V lost 5 bases and J 2 bases, leaving 14 bases between the germline ends.

The chain uses TRBV28 and TRBJ1-2, with D uncertain. Between the trimmed V and J ends, which lost 4 bases and 4 bases, there was a span of 13 bases. CDR1 and CDR2 (germline): MDHEN, SYDVKM. CDR3 size: 14 residues. The CDR3: CASSSESGGYGYTF. The CDR3 nucleotides are TGTGCCAGCAGTTCGGAGTCCGGCGGCTATGGCTACACCTTC.

The V and J genes are TRBV9 and TRBJ1-3; 8 positions agree with TRBD1. Germline lookup yields CDR1 SGDLS and CDR2 YYNGEE. V gave up 4 bases and J gave up 0 bases; unmatched junction bases: 3. There are 15 residues in the CDR3. As DNA, the CDR3 is TGTGCCAGCAGCAGAGGGACAGGCTCTGGAAACACCATATATTTT. This encodes CASSRGTGSGNTIYF. Complete variable domain (other parts from reference TRBV9 and TRBJ1-3): DSGVTQTPKHLITATGQRVTLRCSPRSGDLSVYWYQQSLDQGLQFLIQYYNGEERAKGNILERFSAQQFPDLHSELNLSSLELGDSALYFCASSRGTGSGNTIYFGEGSWLTVV.

The chain carries TRBV3-1 (or the pseudogene TRBV3-2) and TRBJ2-1, with D possibly TRBD2 on 7 matching bases. Trimming stripped 2 bases from V and 13 bases from J, with 24 bases between. This CDR3 contains 16 residues. The germline gives CDR1 LGHDT, CDR2 YNNKEL (reference sequence). CDR3: CASSQSSAGATLVQFF. CDR3 nucleotide sequence: TGTGCCAGCAGCCAAAGTTCGGCGGGGGCCACGCTGGTTCAGTTCTTC.